The 4 T cell receptor beta chains below were found in one sample sequenced in a study of blood T cell repertoires in COVID-19. TCRdb's table, derived via immunoSEQ multiplex PCR, lists solely in-frame clones and lacks some. Here the sample spans roughly 300,000 clones, more than 70% being singletons. The sample taken for sequencing was peripheral blood. The receptor set was obtained from a man between 18 and 35 years old who had recovered from COVID-19.

The table lists this clone with a count of one. This sequence joins TRBV12-3 or TRBV12-4 and TRBJ2-7, with 8 bases that match TRBD1. J was trimmed by 7 bases and V by 3 bases; bases with no gene match: 5. There are 13 residues in the CDR3. CDR3 protein: CASSLQGAREQYF. CDR3 in DNA: TGTGCCAGCAGTTTGCAGGGGGCAAGGGAGCAGTACTTC.

The rearrangement joins TRBV19 to TRBJ2-1, with D possibly matching TRBD2 (6 bases). Germline CDR1 LNHDA, CDR2 SQIVND (reference sequence). This CDR3 contains 14 residues. Trimming removed 5 bases at V and 3 bases at J, with 11 bases between. The CDR3 here is CASSELAYYNEQFF. The CDR3 coding sequence is TGTGCCAGTAGTGAGCTAGCGTACTACAATGAGCAGTTCTTC.

This chain uses TRBV6-1 with TRBJ2-1; 11 bases are a match to TRBD2. Trimming at V came to 3 bases and at J to 4 bases, leaving 2 bases not matched to a gene. CDR3 length equals 15 residues. Germline values: CDR1 MNHNS, CDR2 SASEGT. The CDR3 bases are TGTGCCAGCAGTGATACTAGCGGGAGTTACAATGAGCAGTTCTTC. It yields the protein CASSDTSGSYNEQFF.

The chain employs TRBV30 and TRBJ2-7; no clear D gene. The CDR3 loop spans 12 amino acids. V dropped 2 bases and J dropped 2 bases, with 7 bases sitting between them. Germline V gives CDR1 GTSNPN, CDR2 SVGIG (reference sequence). The CDR3, as DNA: TGTGCCTGGAGTAACGGAGCCTACGAGCAGTACTTC. This gives the protein CAWSNGAYEQYF.